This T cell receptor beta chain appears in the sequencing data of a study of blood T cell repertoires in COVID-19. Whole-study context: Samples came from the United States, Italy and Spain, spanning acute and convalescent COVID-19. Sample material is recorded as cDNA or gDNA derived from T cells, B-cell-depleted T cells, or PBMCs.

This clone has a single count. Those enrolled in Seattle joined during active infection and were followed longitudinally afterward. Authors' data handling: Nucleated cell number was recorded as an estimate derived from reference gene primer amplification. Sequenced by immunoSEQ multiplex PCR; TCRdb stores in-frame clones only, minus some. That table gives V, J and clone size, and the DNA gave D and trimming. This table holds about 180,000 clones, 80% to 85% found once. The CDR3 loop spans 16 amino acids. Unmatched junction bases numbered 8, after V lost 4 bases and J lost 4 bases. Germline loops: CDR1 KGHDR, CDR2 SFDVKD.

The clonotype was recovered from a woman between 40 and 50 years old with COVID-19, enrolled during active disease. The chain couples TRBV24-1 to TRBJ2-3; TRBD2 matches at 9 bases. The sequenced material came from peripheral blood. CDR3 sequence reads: CATSDARGGGADTQYF. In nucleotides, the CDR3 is TGTGCCACCAGTGACGCCAGGGGCGGGGGGGCAGATACGCAGTATTTT.